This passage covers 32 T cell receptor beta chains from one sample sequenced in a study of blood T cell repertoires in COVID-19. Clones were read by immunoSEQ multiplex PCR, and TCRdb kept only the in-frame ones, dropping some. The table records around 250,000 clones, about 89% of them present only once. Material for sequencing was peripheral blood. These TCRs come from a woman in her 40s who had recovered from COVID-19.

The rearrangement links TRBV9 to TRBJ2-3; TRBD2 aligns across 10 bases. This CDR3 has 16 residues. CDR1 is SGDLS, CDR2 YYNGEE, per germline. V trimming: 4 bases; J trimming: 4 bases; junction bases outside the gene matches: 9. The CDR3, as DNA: TGTGCCAGCAGCCCTAGTCTAGCGGGGGATTCAGATACGCAGTATTTT. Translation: CASSPSLAGDSDTQYF.

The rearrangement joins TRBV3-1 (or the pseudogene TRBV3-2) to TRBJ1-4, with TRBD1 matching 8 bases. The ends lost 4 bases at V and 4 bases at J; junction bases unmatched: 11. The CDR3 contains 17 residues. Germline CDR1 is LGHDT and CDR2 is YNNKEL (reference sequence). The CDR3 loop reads CASSLFVGTGLNEKLFF. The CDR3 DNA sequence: TGTGCCAGCAGCCTATTTGTCGGGACAGGCCTTAATGAAAAACTGTTTTTT.

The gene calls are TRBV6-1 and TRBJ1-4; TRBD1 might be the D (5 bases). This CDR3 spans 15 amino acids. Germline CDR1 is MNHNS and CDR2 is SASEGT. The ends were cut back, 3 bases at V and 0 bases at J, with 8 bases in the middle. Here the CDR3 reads CASSETAATNEKLFF. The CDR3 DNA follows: TGTGCCAGCAGTGAGACAGCTGCAACTAATGAAAAACTGTTTTTT.

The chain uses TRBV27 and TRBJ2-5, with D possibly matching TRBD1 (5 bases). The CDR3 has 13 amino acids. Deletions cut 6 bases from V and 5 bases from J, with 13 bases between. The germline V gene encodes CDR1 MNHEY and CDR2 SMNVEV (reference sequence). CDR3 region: CASSAGFAETQYF. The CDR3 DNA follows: TGTGCCAGCAGCGCAGGGTTTGCCGAGACCCAGTACTTC.

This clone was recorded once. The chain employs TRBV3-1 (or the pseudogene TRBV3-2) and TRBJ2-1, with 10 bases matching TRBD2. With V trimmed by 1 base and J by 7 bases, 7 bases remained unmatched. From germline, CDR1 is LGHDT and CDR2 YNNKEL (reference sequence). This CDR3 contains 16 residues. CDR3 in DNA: TGTGCCAGCAGCCAAGTAAACGGACTAGCGGCAAATGAGCAGTTCTTC. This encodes CASSQVNGLAANEQFF.

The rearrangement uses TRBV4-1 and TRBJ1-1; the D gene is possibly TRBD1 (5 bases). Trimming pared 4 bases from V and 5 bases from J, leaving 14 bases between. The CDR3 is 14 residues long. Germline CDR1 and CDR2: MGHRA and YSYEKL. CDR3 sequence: CASSLLGGSTEAFF. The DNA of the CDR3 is TGCGCCAGCAGCCTACTCGGGGGTTCTACTGAAGCTTTCTTT.

The CDR3 DNA is TGTGCCATCCGAACTAGCGGGGCCTACAATGAGCAGTTCTTC. Residues: CAIRTSGAYNEQFF. The chain combines TRBV6-5 with TRBJ2-1; 10 bases are shared with TRBD2. This CDR3 contains 14 residues. The V segment lost 10 bases and the J segment 2 bases; nucleotides outside the gene matches: 5. Germline CDR1 and CDR2: MNHEY and SVGAGI.

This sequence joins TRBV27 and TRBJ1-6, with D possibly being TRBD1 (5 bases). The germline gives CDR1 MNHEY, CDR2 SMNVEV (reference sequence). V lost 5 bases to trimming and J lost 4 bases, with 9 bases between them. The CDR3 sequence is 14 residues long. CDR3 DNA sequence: TGTGCCAGCAGTACAGGCGCTTATAATTCACCCCTCCACTTT. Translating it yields CASSTGAYNSPLHF.

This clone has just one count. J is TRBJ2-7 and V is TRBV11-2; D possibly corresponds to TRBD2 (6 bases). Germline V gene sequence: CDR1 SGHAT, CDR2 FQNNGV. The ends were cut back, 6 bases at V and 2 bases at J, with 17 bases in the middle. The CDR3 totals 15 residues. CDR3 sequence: CASSSGTPVPYEQYF. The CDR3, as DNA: TGTGCCAGCAGTTCCGGGACTCCGGTTCCCTACGAGCAGTACTTC.

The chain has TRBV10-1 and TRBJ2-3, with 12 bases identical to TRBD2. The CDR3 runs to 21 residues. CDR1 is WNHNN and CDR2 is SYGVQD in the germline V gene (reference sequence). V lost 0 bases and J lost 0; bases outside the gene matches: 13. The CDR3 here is CASSESVTSGRGASSTDTQYF. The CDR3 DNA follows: TGCGCCAGCAGTGAGTCTGTGACTAGCGGGAGAGGGGCCAGTAGCACAGATACGCAGTATTTT.

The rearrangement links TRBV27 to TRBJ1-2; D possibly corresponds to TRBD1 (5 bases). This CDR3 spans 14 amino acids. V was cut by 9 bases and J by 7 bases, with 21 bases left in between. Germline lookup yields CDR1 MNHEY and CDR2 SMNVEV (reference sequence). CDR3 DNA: TGTGCCAGTGGTTGGGGTGGGGCGCCCGCTGGCTACACCTTC. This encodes CASGWGGAPAGYTF.

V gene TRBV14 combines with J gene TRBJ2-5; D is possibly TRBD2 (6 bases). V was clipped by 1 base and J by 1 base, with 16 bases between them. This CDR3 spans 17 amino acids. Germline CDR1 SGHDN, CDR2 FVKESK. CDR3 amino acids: CASSQGLRGGAQETQYF. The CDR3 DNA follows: TGTGCCAGCAGCCAAGGGTTACGGGGCGGGGCCCAAGAGACCCAGTACTTC.

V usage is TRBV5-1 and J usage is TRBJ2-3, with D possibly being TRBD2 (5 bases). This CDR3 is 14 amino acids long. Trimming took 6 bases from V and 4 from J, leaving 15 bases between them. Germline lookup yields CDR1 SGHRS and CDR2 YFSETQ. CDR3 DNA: TGCGCCAGCAAAGAGGAAGCGGCTGCAGATACGCAGTATTTT. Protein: CASKEEAAADTQYF. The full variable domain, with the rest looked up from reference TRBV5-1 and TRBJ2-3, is KAGVTQTPRYLIKTRGQQVTLSCSPISGHRSVSWYQQTPGQGLQFLFEYFSETQRNKGNFPGRFSGRQFSNSRSEMNVSTLELGDSALYLCASKEEAAADTQYFGPGTRLTVL.

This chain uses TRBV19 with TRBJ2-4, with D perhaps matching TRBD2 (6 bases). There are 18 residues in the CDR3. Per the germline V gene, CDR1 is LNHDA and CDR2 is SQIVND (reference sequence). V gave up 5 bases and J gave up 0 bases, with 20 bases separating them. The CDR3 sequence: CASSAPGVAERAKNIQYF. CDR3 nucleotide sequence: TGTGCCAGTAGTGCTCCCGGGGTAGCGGAGAGAGCCAAAAACATTCAGTACTTC.

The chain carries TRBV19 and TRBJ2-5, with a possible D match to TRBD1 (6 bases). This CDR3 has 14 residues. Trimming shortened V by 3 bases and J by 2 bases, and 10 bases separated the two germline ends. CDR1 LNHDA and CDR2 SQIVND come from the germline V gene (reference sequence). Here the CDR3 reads CASSMGGQQETQYF. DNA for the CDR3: TGTGCCAGTAGTATGGGCGGACAGCAAGAGACCCAGTACTTC. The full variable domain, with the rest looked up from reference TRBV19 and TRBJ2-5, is DGGITQSPKYLFRKEGQNVTLSCEQNLNHDAMYWYRQDPGQGLRLIYYSQIVNDFQKGDIAEGYSVSREKKESFPLTVTSAQKNPTAFYLCASSMGGQQETQYFGPGTRLLVL.

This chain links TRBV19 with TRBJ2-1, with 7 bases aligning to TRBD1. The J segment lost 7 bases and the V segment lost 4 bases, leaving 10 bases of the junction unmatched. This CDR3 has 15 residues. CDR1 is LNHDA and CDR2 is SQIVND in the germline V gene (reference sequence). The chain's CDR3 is CASSTGGLPLNEQFF. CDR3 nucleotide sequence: TGTGCCAGTAGTACAGGGGGATTACCCCTAAATGAGCAGTTCTTC.

The CDR3 loop is CASRLGTSGMNTGELFF. CDR3 DNA: TGTGCCAGCAGACTAGGGACTAGCGGGATGAACACCGGGGAGCTGTTTTTT. This chain connects TRBV3-1 (or the pseudogene TRBV3-2) to TRBJ2-2; 13 bases line up with TRBD2. CDR3 length: 17 residues. V was clipped by 6 bases and J by 1 base; unmatched bases: 5. From germline, CDR1 is LGHDT and CDR2 YNNKEL (reference sequence).

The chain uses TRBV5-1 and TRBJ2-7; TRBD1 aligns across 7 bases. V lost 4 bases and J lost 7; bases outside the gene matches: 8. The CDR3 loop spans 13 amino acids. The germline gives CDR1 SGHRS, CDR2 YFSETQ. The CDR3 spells CASSPGQDPEQYF. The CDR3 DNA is TGCGCCAGCAGCCCCGGACAGGACCCTGAGCAGTACTTC.

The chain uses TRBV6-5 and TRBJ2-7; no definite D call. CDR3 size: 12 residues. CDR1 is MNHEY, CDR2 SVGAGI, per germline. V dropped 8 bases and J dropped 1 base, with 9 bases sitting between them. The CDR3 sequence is CASGLYSYEQYF. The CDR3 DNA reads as TGTGCCAGCGGTTTGTATTCCTACGAGCAGTACTTC.

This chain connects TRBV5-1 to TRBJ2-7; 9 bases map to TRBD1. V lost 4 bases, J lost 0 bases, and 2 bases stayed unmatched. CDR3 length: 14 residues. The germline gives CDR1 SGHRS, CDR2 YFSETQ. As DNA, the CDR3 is TGCGCCAGCAGCACGGGACAGGGCTCCTACGAGCAGTACTTC. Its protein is CASSTGQGSYEQYF. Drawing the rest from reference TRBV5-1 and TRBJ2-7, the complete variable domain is KAGVTQTPRYLIKTRGQQVTLSCSPISGHRSVSWYQQTPGQGLQFLFEYFSETQRNKGNFPGRFSGRQFSNSRSEMNVSTLELGDSALYLCASSTGQGSYEQYFGPGTRLTVT.

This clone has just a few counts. CDR3 nucleotide sequence: TGTGCCAGCAGGGAGGGACTAGCGGGAGGGATGAACACCGGGGAGCTGTTTTTT. Its translation is CASREGLAGGMNTGELFF. The rearrangement uses TRBV2 and TRBJ2-2; 16 bases map to TRBD2. V lost 6 bases, J lost 1 base, and 5 bases stayed unmatched. CDR1 is SNHLY and CDR2 is FYNNEI in the germline V gene. The CDR3 covers 18 residues.

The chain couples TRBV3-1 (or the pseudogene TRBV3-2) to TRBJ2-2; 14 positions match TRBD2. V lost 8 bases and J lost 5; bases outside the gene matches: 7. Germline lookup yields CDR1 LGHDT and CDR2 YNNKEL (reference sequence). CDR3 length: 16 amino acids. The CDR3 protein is CASRPGTSGRTGELFF. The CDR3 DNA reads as TGTGCCAGCCGACCAGGGACTAGCGGGAGAACCGGGGAGCTGTTTTTT.

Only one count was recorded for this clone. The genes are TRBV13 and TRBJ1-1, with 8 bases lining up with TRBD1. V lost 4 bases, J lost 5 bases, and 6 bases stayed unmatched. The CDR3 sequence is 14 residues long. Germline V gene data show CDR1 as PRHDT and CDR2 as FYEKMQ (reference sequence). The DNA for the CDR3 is TGTGCCAGCAGCTCGGACAGGGAGGGGACTGAAGCTTTCTTT. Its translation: CASSSDREGTEAFF.

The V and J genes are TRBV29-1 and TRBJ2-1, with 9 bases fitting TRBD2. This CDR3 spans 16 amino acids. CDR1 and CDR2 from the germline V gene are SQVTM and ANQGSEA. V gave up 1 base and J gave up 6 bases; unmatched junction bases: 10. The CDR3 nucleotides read TGCAGCGTTGAAGGGGACGGGGGACTAGCAGGCAATGAGCAGTTCTTC. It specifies CSVEGDGGLAGNEQFF.

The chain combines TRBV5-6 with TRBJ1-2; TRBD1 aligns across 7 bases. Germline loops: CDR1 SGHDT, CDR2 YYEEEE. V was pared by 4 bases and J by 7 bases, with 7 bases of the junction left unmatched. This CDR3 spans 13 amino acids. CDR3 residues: CASSQGVPTGYTF. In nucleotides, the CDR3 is TGTGCCAGCAGCCAGGGGGTCCCCACTGGCTACACCTTC.

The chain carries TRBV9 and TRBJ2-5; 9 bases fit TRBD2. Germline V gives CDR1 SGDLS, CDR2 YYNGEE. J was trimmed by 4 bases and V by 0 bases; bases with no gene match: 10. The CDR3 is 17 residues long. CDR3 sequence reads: CASSVGDSGSLGETQYF. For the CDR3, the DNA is TGTGCCAGCAGCGTAGGTGATAGCGGGAGTCTCGGAGAGACCCAGTACTTC.

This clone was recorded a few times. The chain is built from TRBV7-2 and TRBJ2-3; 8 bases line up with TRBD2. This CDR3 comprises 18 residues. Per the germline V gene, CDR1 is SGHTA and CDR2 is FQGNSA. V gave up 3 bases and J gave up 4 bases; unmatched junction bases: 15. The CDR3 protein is CASSFSGRRTSRSDTQYF. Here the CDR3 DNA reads TGTGCCAGCAGCTTCTCGGGCCGTAGGACTAGCAGATCAGATACGCAGTATTTT.

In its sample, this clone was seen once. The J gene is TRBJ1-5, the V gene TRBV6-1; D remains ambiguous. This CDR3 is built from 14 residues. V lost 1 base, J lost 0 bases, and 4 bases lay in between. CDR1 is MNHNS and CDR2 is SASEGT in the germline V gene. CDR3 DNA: TGTGCCAGCAGTGAAGGTCGTAGCAATCAGCCCCAGCATTTT. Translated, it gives CASSEGRSNQPQHF.

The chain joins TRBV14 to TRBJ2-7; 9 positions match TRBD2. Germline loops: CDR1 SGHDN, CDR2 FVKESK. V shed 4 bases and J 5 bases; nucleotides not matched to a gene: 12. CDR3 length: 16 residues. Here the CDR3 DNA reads TGTGCCAGCAGCCCAAAGCTTCTAGCGGGATTGGACGAGCAGTACTTC. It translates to CASSPKLLAGLDEQYF.

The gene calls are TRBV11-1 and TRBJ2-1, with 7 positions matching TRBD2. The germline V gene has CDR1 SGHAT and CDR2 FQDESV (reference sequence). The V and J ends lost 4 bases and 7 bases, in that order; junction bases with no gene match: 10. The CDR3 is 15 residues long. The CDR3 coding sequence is TGTGCCAGCAGCTCTGGTGCGGGAGCCGGAAATGAGCAGTTCTTC. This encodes CASSSGAGAGNEQFF.

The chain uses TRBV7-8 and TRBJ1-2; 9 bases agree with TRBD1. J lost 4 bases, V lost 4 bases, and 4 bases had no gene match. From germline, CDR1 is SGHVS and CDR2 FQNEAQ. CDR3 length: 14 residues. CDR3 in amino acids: CASSSRTGAYGYTF. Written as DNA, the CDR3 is TGTGCCAGCAGCTCTAGGACAGGGGCCTATGGCTACACCTTC.

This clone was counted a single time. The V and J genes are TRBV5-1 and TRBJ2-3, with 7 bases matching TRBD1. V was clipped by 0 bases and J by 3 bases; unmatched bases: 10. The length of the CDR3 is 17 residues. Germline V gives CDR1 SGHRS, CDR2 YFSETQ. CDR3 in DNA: TGCGCCAGCAGCTTGGATGGACAGGCGCCCCCGACAGATACGCAGTATTTT. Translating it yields CASSLDGQAPPTDTQYF. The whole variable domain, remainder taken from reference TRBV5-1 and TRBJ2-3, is KAGVTQTPRYLIKTRGQQVTLSCSPISGHRSVSWYQQTPGQGLQFLFEYFSETQRNKGNFPGRFSGRQFSNSRSEMNVSTLELGDSALYLCASSLDGQAPPTDTQYFGPGTRLTVL.